The clone carrying this T cell receptor (beta chain) was seen at least ten times. Its antigen is unidentified. The data were taken from a study of CD8 T cells in ankylosing spondylitis. Points from the study as a whole: Existing reports had already noted some motif variants in reactive arthritis synovial fluid and blood. Researchers report that disease-linked clones proved CD8+ and relatively rare in peripheral blood. It was reported that disease-linked clones were significantly enriched in matched ankylosing spondylitis synovial fluid.

A quantitative 5'-RACE method, one with molecular barcodes, was used to make TCR beta libraries. TCRdb analysed the 5' RACE reads with MiXCR anew, one entry per CDR3 protein. The profile shows roughly 220,000 distinct CDR3 sequences, roughly a tenth of them singletons. Germline V CDR1 and CDR2: SGHRS, YFSETQ. The CDR3 runs to 14 residues. The V gene lost 4 bases and the J gene lost 8 bases, with 15 bases spanning the gap. This receptor was identified in a male donor with ankylosing spondylitis or in good health (not recorded which). The rearrangement links TRBV5-1 to TRBJ1-4; the D is unclear. Sequenced sample: blood, either unsorted or a sorted T cell fraction (not recorded which). Here the CDR3 DNA reads TGCGCCAGCAGCCAGCCCGGGGAAGGGGAAAAACTGTTTTTT. Amino acid sequence: CASSQPGEGEKLFF.